The clone carrying this T cell receptor (beta chain) was observed at least ten times. This specimen belongs to a study of T cells in Graves' hyperthyroidism and ophthalmopathy. Amplification targeted TCR beta CDR3 regions from RNA transcripts. The study used the HTBI primer set for a first-round RT-PCR of the TCR CDR3. TCRdb analysed the multiplex PCR reads with MiXCR anew, one entry per CDR3 protein. The repertoire includes about 520,000 distinct CDR3 sequences, around 22% of them detected once, and 11% sits in the top ten. The CDR3 has 14 residues. V shed 4 bases and J shed 5 bases, with 12 bases lying between them. Germline CDR1 is ENHRY and CDR2 is SYGVKD.

The TCR comes from a woman aged 25 to 39 with Graves' ophthalmopathy. The sample taken for sequencing was blood. The rearrangement links TRBV10-3 to TRBJ1-5; D is perhaps TRBD1 (6 bases). DNA of the CDR3: TGTGCCATCAGTGTAGGGGGATTTGATCAGCCCCAGCATTTT. It encodes CAISVGGFDQPQHF.